This TCR beta chain emerged from a study of response to subunit inactivated influenza vaccine. Study-level points and caveats: There was a suggestion from the authors that each seasonal influenza vaccination recruits few new T cells.

TCRdb reprocessed the RT-PCR reads with MiXCR, giving one entry per CDR3 protein. The repertoire holds 540,000 or so distinct CDR3 sequences, roughly 13% seen once, with around 14% in the top ten. This clonotype was picked up a small number of times. Its antigen is not identified. The receptor was derived from a man aged 45-65 years who received an inactivated influenza vaccine. The sequences come from PBMCs from blood, collected 45 days after vaccination.

The CDR3, as DNA: TGTGCCAGCAGCTTAGTTGACAGATACGAGCAGTACTTC. This translates into CASSLVDRYEQYF. The rearrangement uses TRBV7-2 and TRBJ2-7, with a tentative D call TRBD1 (5 bases). CDR1 SGHTA and CDR2 FQGNSA come from the germline V gene. V was shortened by 1 base and J by 4 bases, with 8 bases between the two germline ends. The CDR3 totals 13 residues.